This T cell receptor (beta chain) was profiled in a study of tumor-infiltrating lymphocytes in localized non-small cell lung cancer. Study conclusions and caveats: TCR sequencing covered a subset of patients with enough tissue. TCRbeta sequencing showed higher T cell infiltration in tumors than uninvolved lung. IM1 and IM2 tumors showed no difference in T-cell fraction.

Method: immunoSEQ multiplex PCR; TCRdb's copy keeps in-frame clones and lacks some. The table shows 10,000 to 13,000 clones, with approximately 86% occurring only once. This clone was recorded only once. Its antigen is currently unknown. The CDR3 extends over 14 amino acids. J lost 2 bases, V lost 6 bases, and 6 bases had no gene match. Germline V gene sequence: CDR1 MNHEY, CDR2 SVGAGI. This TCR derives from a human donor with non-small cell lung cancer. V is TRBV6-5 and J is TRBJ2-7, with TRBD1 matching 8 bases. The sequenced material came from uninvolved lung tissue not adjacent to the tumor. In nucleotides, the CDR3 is TGTGCCAGCAGGCCCGGGACAGGTGCCTACGAGCAGTACTTC. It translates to CASRPGTGAYEQYF.